What follows is one T cell receptor beta chain and its context. The antigen remains undetermined. The data derive from a study of T cells in localized non-small cell lung cancer. Broader study findings: Uninvolved adjacent lung showed higher T cell clonality than tumor.

The junction had 7 bases not matched to a gene; V was cut back by 4 bases and J by 1 base. CDR3 length: 17 amino acids. The germline gives CDR1 LGHNA, CDR2 YSLEER. Some clones are missing from TCRdb's copy, which holds only in-frame ones; the method was immunoSEQ multiplex PCR. In the table there are roughly 38,000 clones, 88% of which are singletons. The source is a female donor older than 55 with stage I squamous cell lung carcinoma. J is TRBJ2-2 and V is TRBV4-3; 9 nucleotides match TRBD2. This specimen was peripheral blood, taken before any cancer treatment. CDR3 loop: CASSRLLAGQNTGELFF. DNA of the CDR3: TGCGCCAGCAGCCGACTCCTAGCGGGACAGAACACCGGGGAGCTGTTTTTT.